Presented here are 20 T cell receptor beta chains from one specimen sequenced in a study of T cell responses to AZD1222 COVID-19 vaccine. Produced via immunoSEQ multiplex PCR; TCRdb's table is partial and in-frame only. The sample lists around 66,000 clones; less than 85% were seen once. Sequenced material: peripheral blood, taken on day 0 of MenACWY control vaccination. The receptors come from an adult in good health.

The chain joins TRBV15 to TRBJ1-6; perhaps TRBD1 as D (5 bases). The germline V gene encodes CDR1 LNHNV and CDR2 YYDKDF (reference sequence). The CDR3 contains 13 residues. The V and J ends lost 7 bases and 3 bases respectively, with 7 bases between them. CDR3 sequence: CATMTDYNSPLHF. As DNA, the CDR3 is TGTGCCACCATGACAGACTATAATTCACCCCTCCACTTT.

The CDR3: CASSPGSEQFF. DNA for the CDR3: TGTGCCAGCTCACCCGGAAGTGAGCAGTTCTTC. The rearrangement joins TRBV18 to TRBJ2-1; D gene uncertain. The ends were cut back, 3 bases at V and 9 bases at J, with 6 bases in the middle. This CDR3 is 11 amino acids long. The V gene's germline CDR1 is KGHSH and CDR2 LQKENI.

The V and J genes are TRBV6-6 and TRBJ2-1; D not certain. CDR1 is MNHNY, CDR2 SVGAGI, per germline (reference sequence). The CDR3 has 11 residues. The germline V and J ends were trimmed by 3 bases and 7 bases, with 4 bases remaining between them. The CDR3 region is CASSYLNEQFF. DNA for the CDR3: TGTGCCAGCAGTTATCTTAATGAGCAGTTCTTC.

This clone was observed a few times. CDR3 DNA: TGCGCCAGCAGCTACAGCTCTGGGGACTATGGCTACACCTTC. It yields the protein CASSYSSGDYGYTF. The chain employs TRBV5-1 and TRBJ1-2; no reliable D call. CDR1 and CDR2 from the germline V gene are SGHRS and YFSETQ. V lost 3 bases and J lost 3, with 12 bases in between. The CDR3 runs 14 residues.

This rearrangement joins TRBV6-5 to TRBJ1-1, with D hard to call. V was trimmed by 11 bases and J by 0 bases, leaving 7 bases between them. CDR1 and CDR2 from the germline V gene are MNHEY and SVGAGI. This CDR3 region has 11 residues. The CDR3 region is CALWVNTEAFF. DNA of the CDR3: TGTGCCTTGTGGGTGAACACTGAAGCTTTCTTT.

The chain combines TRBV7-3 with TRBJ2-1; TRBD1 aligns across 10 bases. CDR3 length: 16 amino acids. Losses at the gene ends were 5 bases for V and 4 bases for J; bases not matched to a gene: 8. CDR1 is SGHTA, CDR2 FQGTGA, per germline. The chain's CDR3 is CASSPAGTGVYNEQFF. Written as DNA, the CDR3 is TGTGCCAGCAGCCCAGCCGGGACAGGGGTTTACAATGAGCAGTTCTTC.

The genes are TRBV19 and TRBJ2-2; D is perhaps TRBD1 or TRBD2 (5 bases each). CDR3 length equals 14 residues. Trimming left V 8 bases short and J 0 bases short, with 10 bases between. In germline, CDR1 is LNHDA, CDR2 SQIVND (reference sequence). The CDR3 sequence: CASFGGANTGELFF. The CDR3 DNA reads TGTGCCAGTTTTGGGGGTGCGAACACCGGGGAGCTGTTTTTT. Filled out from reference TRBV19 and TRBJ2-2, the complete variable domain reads DGGITQSPKYLFRKEGQNVTLSCEQNLNHDAMYWYRQDPGQGLRLIYYSQIVNDFQKGDIAEGYSVSREKKESFPLTVTSAQKNPTAFYLCASFGGANTGELFFGEGSRLTVL.

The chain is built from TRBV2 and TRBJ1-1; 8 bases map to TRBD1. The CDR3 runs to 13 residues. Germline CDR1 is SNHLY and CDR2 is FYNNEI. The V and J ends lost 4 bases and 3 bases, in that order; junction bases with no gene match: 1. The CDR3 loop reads CASSADRDTEAFF. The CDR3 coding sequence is TGTGCCAGCAGTGCGGACAGGGACACTGAAGCTTTCTTT.

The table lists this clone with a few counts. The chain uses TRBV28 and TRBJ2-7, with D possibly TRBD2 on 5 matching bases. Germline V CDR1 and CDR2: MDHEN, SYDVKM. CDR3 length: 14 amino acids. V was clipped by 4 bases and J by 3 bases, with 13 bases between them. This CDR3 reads CASSYPGGRYEQYF. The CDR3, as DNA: TGTGCCAGCAGTTACCCGGGCGGGCGCTACGAGCAGTACTTC.

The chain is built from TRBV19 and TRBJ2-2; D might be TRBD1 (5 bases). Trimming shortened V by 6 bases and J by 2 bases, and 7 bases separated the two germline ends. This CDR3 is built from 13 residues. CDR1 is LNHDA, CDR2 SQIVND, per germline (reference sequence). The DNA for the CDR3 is TGTGCCAGTAGGGGGCCCAACACCGGGGAGCTGTTTTTT. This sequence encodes CASRGPNTGELFF.

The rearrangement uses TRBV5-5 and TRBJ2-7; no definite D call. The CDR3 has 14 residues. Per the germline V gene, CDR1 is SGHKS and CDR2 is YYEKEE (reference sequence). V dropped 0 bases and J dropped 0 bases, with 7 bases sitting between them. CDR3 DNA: TGTGCCAGCAGCTTGGTAGGACGCTCCTACGAGCAGTACTTC. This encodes CASSLVGRSYEQYF.

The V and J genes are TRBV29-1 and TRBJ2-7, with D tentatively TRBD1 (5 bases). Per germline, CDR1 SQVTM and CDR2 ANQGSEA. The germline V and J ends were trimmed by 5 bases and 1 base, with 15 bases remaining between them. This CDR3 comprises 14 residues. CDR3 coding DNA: TGCAGCGTTATCCCGGCAGGGCTATCCTACGAGCAGTACTTC. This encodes CSVIPAGLSYEQYF.

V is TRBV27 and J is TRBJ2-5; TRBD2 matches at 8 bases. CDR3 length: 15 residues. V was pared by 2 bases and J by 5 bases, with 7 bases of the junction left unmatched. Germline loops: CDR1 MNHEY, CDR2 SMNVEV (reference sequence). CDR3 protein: CASSLNSGGRETQYF. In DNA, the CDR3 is TGTGCCAGCAGTTTAAATTCGGGAGGGAGGGAGACCCAGTACTTC.

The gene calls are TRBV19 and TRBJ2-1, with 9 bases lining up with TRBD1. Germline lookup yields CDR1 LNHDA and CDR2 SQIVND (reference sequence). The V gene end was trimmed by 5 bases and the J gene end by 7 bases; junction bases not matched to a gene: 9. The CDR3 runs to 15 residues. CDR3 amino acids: CASSEDRGYQNEQFF. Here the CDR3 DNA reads TGTGCCAGTAGTGAAGACAGGGGGTATCAAAATGAGCAGTTCTTC.

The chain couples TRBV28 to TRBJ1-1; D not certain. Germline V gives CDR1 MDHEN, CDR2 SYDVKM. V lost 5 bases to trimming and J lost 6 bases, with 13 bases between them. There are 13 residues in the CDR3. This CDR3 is CASSTGFEAEAFF. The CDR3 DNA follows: TGTGCCAGCAGTACTGGGTTTGAGGCTGAAGCTTTCTTT.

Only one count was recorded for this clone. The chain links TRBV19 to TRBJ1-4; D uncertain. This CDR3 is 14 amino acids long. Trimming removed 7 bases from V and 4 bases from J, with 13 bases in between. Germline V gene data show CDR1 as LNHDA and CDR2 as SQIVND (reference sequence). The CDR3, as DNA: TGTGCCAGTACCAATCAAGGCGTTAATGAAAAACTGTTTTTT. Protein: CASTNQGVNEKLFF.

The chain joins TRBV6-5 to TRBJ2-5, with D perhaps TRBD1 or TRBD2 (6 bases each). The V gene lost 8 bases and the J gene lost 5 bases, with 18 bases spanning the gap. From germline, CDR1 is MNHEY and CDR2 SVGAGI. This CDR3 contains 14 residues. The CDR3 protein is CASRQGGTLETQYF. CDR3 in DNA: TGTGCCAGCCGGCAAGGGGGGACTCTGGAGACCCAGTACTTC.

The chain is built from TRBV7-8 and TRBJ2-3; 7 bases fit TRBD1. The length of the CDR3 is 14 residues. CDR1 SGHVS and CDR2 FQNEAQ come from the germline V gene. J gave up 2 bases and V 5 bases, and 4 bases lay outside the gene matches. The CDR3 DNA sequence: TGTGCCAGCAGCCACGGGACAGACACAGATACGCAGTATTTT. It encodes CASSHGTDTDTQYF. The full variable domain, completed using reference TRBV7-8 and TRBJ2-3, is GAGVSQSPRYKVAKRGQDVALRCDPISGHVSLFWYQQALGQGPEFLTYFQNEAQLDKSGLPSDRFFAERPEGSVSTLKIQRTQQEDSAVYLCASSHGTDTDTQYFGPGTRLTVL.

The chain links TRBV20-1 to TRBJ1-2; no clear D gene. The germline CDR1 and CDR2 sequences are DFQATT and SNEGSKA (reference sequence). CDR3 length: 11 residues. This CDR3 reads CRGRTVEGYTF. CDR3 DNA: TGCAGGGGTAGGACGGTGGAGGGCTACACCTTC.

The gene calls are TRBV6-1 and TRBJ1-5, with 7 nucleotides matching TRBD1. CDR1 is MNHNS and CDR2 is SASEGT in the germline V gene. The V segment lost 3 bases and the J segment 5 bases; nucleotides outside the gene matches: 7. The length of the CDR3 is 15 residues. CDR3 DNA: TGTGCCAGCAGTGACGACAGGGTATTCGATCAGCCCCAGCATTTT. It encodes CASSDDRVFDQPQHF.